A selection of T cell receptor beta chains follows, all from one sample in a study of T cell changes during pregnancy in multiple sclerosis. Sequenced by immunoSEQ multiplex PCR; TCRdb stores in-frame clones only, minus some. The repertoire has about 36,000 clones, 85% to 95% of them found once; the top ten carry 1.2%. Sequenced material: PBMCs (not recorded whether the cells were cultured). The receptors here all came from a female donor with multiple sclerosis, enrolled in a pregnancy study. CDR3s include the opening cysteine and the closing phenylalanine or tryptophan. A D gene is named only where the DNA matches it firmly. Clone sizes are given selectively: once, few, many, or a class where the clone is expanded.

d_call j_call clone_size v_call cdr3_aa cdr3_nt
NA TRBJ1-2 NA TRBV5-4 CASSRARGNDYGYTF TGTGCCAGCAGCCGGGCGCGGGGAAACGACTATGGCTACACCTTC
TRBD2 TRBJ2-3 NA TRBV5-6 CASSLFYGTNPSSTDTQYF TGTGCCAGCAGCCTTTTCTATGGGACTAACCCCTCTAGCACAGATACGCAGTATTTT
NA TRBJ1-2 NA TRBV6-5 CASSYGSPRTYGYTF TGTGCCAGCAGTTACGGTTCGCCCAGGACCTATGGCTACACCTTC
NA TRBJ1-2 NA TRBV7-9 CASSLTAGDGYTF TGTGCCAGCAGCTTAACGGCGGGGGATGGCTACACCTTC
NA TRBJ2-5 once TRBV7-2 CASSLGSSGPPVWETQYF TGTGCCAGCAGCTTAGGATCGAGCGGACCCCCTGTTTGGGAGACCCAGTACTTC
TRBD2 TRBJ2-4 NA TRBV27 CASSSWTSLGDIQYF TGTGCCAGCAGTTCCTGGACTAGTTTGGGGGACATTCAGTACTTC
TRBD2 TRBJ2-3 NA TRBV2 CASQPLRLAGTDTQYF TGTGCCAGCCAACCCCTCCGACTAGCAGGGACAGATACGCAGTATTTT
TRBD2 TRBJ2-1 NA TRBV11-3 CASSSSGTRGNEQFF TGTGCCAGCAGCTCTTCCGGGACTAGAGGCAATGAGCAGTTCTTC
TRBD2 TRBJ2-1 few TRBV15 CATSRPPFSGSSYNEQFF TGTGCCACCAGCAGACCACCCTTCAGCGGGAGCTCCTACAATGAGCAGTTCTTC
NA TRBJ2-1 NA TRBV27 CASSLVGGGQFF TGTGCCAGCAGTTTGGTTGGGGGTGGGCAGTTCTTC
TRBD1 TRBJ1-4 NA TRBV5-1 CASSLGQGSGKLFF TGCGCCAGCAGCTTGGGACAGGGGAGTGGAAAACTGTTTTTT
TRBD2 TRBJ2-7 NA TRBV7-2 CASSLVPYTSGNYEQYF TGTGCCAGCAGCTTAGTCCCGTACACTAGCGGGAATTACGAGCAGTACTTC
NA TRBJ2-7 NA TRBV4-1 CASSFGGEQYF TGCGCCAGCAGCTTTGGGGGCGAGCAGTACTTC
NA TRBJ2-2 once TRBV29-1 CSVGRGNTGELFF TGCAGCGTCGGACGGGGGAACACCGGGGAGCTGTTTTTT
NA TRBJ1-2 NA TRBV7-9 CASSAEGYVGYTF TGTGCCAGCAGCGCTGAAGGATATGTGGGCTACACCTTC
NA TRBJ1-2 NA TRBV28 CASRRSAGLGGYTF TGTGCCAGCAGACGCTCGGCAGGGCTTGGTGGCTACACCTTC
NA TRBJ2-1 NA TRBV6-1 CASSAVNEQFF TGTGCCAGCAGTGCCGTGAATGAGCAGTTCTTC
NA TRBJ2-5 NA TRBV2 CASREEETQYF TGTGCCAGCAGAGAAGAAGAGACCCAGTACTTC
NA TRBJ2-2 NA TRBV5-1 CATQKTSIAGELFF TGCGCCACACAAAAGACTTCTATAGCCGGGGAGCTGTTTTTT
TRBD1 TRBJ1-4 NA TRBV18 CASSPGTANEKLFF TGTGCCAGCTCACCCGGGACAGCTAATGAAAAACTGTTTTTT
NA TRBJ1-5 NA TRBV5-1 CASSPGLDYGSNQPQHF TGCGCCAGCAGCCCCGGTTTGGACTATGGTAGCAATCAGCCCCAGCATTTT
NA TRBJ2-6 NA TRBV21-1 CASSPHGAGGANVLTF TGTGCCAGCAGCCCCCACGGAGCGGGAGGGGCCAACGTCCTGACTTTC
NA TRBJ2-6 few TRBV6-4 CASSDNSGANVLTF TGTGCCAGCAGTGACAACTCTGGGGCCAACGTCCTGACTTTC
NA TRBJ1-2 NA TRBV18 CASSPEARNGYTF TGTGCCAGCTCACCGGAGGCGAGAAATGGCTACACCTTC
NA TRBJ2-1 NA TRBV7-3 CASSPDGYNEQFF TGTGCCAGCAGCCCGGACGGTTACAATGAGCAGTTCTTC
NA TRBJ1-5 NA TRBV21-1 CASSIDRVERLVQPQHF TGTGCCAGCAGCATCGACAGGGTAGAGAGGCTCGTTCAGCCCCAGCATTTT
TRBD1 TRBJ2-7 NA TRBV5-1 CASSSTGAYEQYF TGCGCCAGCAGCTCGACAGGGGCCTACGAGCAGTACTTC
TRBD2 TRBJ2-3 NA TRBV12-5 CASGFDSGGPSTDTQYF TGTGCTAGTGGTTTCGATTCGGGAGGGCCGAGCACAGATACGCAGTATTTT
TRBD1 TRBJ2-1 NA TRBV9 CASSLTGTGPYNEQFF TGTGCCAGCAGCTTAACCGGGACAGGGCCCTACAATGAGCAGTTCTTC
TRBD1 TRBJ2-7 NA TRBV6-1 CASRSGTGGYEQYF TGTGCCAGCAGGTCCGGGACAGGGGGCTACGAGCAGTACTTC
TRBD1 TRBJ2-7 NA TRBV5-1 CASSGGQGGSYEQYF TGCGCCAGCAGCGGAGGACAGGGAGGATCCTACGAGCAGTACTTC
NA TRBJ1-4 NA TRBV2 CASSKYSPTNEKLFF TGTGCCAGCAGTAAATACAGCCCAACTAATGAAAAACTGTTTTTT
NA TRBJ1-4 NA TRBV2 CASSEAGHEKLFF TGTGCCAGCAGTGAAGCGGGGCACGAAAAACTGTTTTTT
NA TRBJ1-1 few TRBV4-1 CASRGITNTEAFF TGCGCCAGCAGGGGGATTACGAACACTGAAGCTTTCTTT
TRBD2 TRBJ2-7 NA TRBV28 CASCSAGVTYEQYF TGTGCCAGCTGTTCGGCGGGAGTTACCTACGAGCAGTACTTC
TRBD2 TRBJ2-7 NA TRBV6-6 CASNSPSGPAYEQYF TGTGCCAGCAACTCCCCTAGCGGACCCGCCTACGAGCAGTACTTC
TRBD2 TRBJ2-1 NA TRBV6-6 CASSYSPSGYNEQFF TGTGCCAGCAGTTACTCGCCTAGCGGTTACAATGAGCAGTTCTTC
NA TRBJ2-5 NA TRBV28 CASRLTGWETQYF TGTGCCAGCAGGTTGACAGGCTGGGAGACCCAGTACTTC
TRBD1 TRBJ1-1 NA TRBV6-5 CASSLTWTGETEAFF TGTGCCAGCAGTCTTACTTGGACAGGGGAGACTGAAGCTTTCTTT
NA TRBJ1-2 NA TRBV27 CASRHGAGDYGYTF TGTGCCAGCAGGCACGGGGCAGGTGACTATGGCTACACCTTC
NA TRBJ2-7 NA TRBV11-2 CASSLVGPGLSYEQYF TGTGCCAGCAGCTTAGTAGGCCCAGGCCTCTCCTACGAGCAGTACTTC
NA TRBJ1-1 NA TRBV13 CASSCHPEAFF TGTGCCAGCAGCTGTCATCCTGAAGCTTTCTTT
NA TRBJ2-1 few TRBV11-2 CASSSDGGRSSYNEQFF TGTGCCAGCAGCTCCGACGGCGGGCGAAGCTCCTACAATGAGCAGTTCTTC